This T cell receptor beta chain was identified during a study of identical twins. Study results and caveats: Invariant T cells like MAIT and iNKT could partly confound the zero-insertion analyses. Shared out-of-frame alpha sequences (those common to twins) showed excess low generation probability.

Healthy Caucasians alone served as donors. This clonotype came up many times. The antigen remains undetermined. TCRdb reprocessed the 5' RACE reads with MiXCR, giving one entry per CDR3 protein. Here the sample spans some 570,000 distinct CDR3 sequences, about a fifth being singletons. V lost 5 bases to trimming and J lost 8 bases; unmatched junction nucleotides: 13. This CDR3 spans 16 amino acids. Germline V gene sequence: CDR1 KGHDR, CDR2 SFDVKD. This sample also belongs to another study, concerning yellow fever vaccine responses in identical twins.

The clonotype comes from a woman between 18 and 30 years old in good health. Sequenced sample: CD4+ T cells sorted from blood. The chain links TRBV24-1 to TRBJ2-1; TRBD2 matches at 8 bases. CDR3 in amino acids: CATSGYTGGPSYEQFF. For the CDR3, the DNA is TGTGCCACCAGTGGATATACGGGAGGGCCTTCGTATGAGCAGTTCTTC.